This entry features one T cell receptor beta chain sequence. The target antigen is unknown. The sample originates from a study of response to subunit inactivated influenza vaccine. Study-wide results and limits: Each seasonal flu vaccination may recruit only limited new T cells, authors suggested.

TCRdb redid the calling of the RT-PCR reads with MiXCR, one entry per CDR3 protein. The data show about 480,000 distinct CDR3 sequences, with 9.5% to 13% seen just once and 9.5% to 15% held by the top ten. The V and J ends lost 0 bases and 7 bases respectively, with 9 bases between them. The CDR3 contains 13 residues. Germline values: CDR1 DFQATT, CDR2 SNEGSKA (reference sequence). The material was PBMCs from blood, obtained roughly 45 days after vaccination. The chain recombines TRBV20-1 with TRBJ2-2, with D perhaps matching TRBD2 (6 bases). The sequence was obtained from a man aged 50 to 60 who received an inactivated influenza vaccine. The CDR3 nucleotides read TGCAGTGCTAGAGACGGGAGTGACGGGGAGCTGTTTTTT. Residues: CSARDGSDGELFF.